The entry below describes one T cell receptor (beta chain). This clone was picked up one time. Its binding antigen is unknown. One base away there is no much larger clone; base qualities are not given. The entry originates in a study of blood T cell repertoires in COVID-19 (TCRdb year 2020). Background on the whole study: The collaborator samples originated in the United States, Italy and Spain and spanned the acute and convalescent phases of COVID-19. Subjects who had been exposed to COVID-19, were actively infected with it, or had recovered from it provided the deeply sampled blood TCRbeta repertoires that made up the dataset. The sample metadata nearly always contained a de-identified subject ID, COVID-19 status, age in years and sex. A freely available public database, intended as a resource for researchers studying the immune response to SARS-CoV-2, is where the repertoires were released. The material from the prospective study consisted of cDNA or gDNA derived from T cells, B-cell-depleted T cells, or PBMCs. Samples came from the ongoing ImmuneRACE study (first 160 participants) plus 1,254 subjects from 6 global collaborators. HLA class I and class II types, where available, came from metadata supplied by the sample provider rather than from assay-based typing. Results the study describes overall, beyond this receptor: The amount of clinical and demographic metadata varied by source and participant and was provided uncurated.

TCRbeta CDR3 regions were amplified from genomic DNA using the immunoSEQ Assay, a bias-controlled multiplex PCR. The authors' pipeline ran thus. The number of nucleated cells in each sample was estimated by amplification of reference gene primers within the assay. To quantify the absolute abundance of each unique TCRbeta CDR3 rearrangement, sequence reads were collapsed and filtered. For each sample, productive Simpson clonality was calculated as the square root of Simpson's diversity index across productive rearrangements. As stored in TCRdb, this immuneACCESS dataset retains in-frame rearrangements with V and J assigned. A fraction of the clones does not appear; measured against another copy, unresolved V genes explain less than half of the discrepancy, and the remainder lacks a known reason. For V, J and clone size, that table is used; D and trimming come from the DNA. The sample table lists more than 400,000 clones, 90% of them with a count of one. The biggest ten clones account for 0.6% of the sample.

CDR1 and CDR2, looked up from the germline V gene, are SQVTM and ANQGSEA. V is reduced by 7 bases and J by 5 bases, leaving a spacing of 26 bases between them. The CDR3 numbers 16 residues from cysteine through phenylalanine. Solely the CDR3 DNA is kept, with 48 bases framed from the first base. Participants in the prospective study were aged roughly 18 to 100 years, lived in 20 to 30 United States geographic areas, and enrolled through a virtual design. Cohort assignment in the prospective study relied on participant-reported clinical history from a screening survey and a study questionnaire. Recovered participants in ImmuneRACE Cohort 3 were defined by two consecutive negative NP/OP PCR tests, clearance by a healthcare professional, or resolution of symptoms. In the prospective study, whole blood, serum and a nasopharyngeal or oropharyngeal swab were collected from each participant by mobile phlebotomists. Prospective study participants could optionally give additional blood draws and questionnaires over a roughly 2-month period. Before DNA extraction, prospective study blood samples were shipped either frozen or at room temperature.

The receptor was derived from a man aged 18-30 years who had recovered from COVID-19. Sequenced material: PBMCs or T cells enriched from blood (not recorded which). In this chain, TRBV29-1 is recombined with TRBJ2-5, with the D segment identity uncertain. The CDR3 in this case is CSAIPPGFSFAETQYF. At the DNA level, the sequence is TGCAGCGCTATACCACCCGGGTTCTCATTCGCGGAGACCCAGTACTTC.